This TCR beta chain was documented in a study of CD8 T cells in ankylosing spondylitis. General study findings and limits: Disease-linked clones bore a CD8+ phenotype and were relatively rare in peripheral blood. Characteristic, it appeared, of ankylosing spondylitis blood was a TCR beta motif of several highly homologous variants.

This clonotype was counted ten times or more. The antigen is unknown. Using its own MiXCR run on the 5' RACE reads, TCRdb lists one record per CDR3 protein. The table has hundreds of thousands of distinct CDR3 sequences, around 25% seen once. Germline trimming cut 6 bases from V and 2 bases from J; bases unmatched to any gene: 2. This CDR3 region has 13 residues. The clonotype originates from a male donor with ankylosing spondylitis or in good health (not recorded which). Sequencing input: blood, either unsorted or a sorted T cell fraction (not recorded which). The chain recombines TRBV12-3 or TRBV12-4 with TRBJ1-1; 8 nucleotides align to TRBD1. This CDR3 reads CASSGQGNTEAFF. The DNA for the CDR3 is TGTGCCAGCAGCGGACAGGGAAACACTGAAGCTTTCTTT.